This T cell receptor beta chain came from a study of Ad26.COV2.S vaccination and SARS-CoV-2 variants (dated by TCRdb to the early 2020s). Background on the whole study: Vaccine-arm donors came from COV1001, a multicentre, randomized, double-blind, placebo-controlled phase I-IIa trial of Ad26.COV2.S in healthy adults. Dosing of Ad26.COV2.S was intramuscular, at either 5x10^10 or 1x10^11 viral particles, delivered as one shot or as two shots spaced 56 days apart. The specificity and breadth of SARS-CoV-2-reactive T cell receptors after Ad26.COV2.S vaccination were assessed by TCRbeta repertoire sequencing. A total of some 30 samples were included in the TCR-sequenced set, comprising around 19 Ad26.COV2.S vaccine recipients, 5 placebo recipients and 8 SARS-CoV-2 convalescent individuals. Participants in the trial were split at random into five groups of five each, receiving low-dose or high-dose Ad26.COV2.S once or twice, or else placebo on both occasions. Investigators did not know the trial group allocation while performing experiments and assessing outcomes. The full study reports these points: Comparing responses between vaccine doses or regimens was not something the study was powered to do. It was noted by the authors that total T cell responses may have been underestimated by the TCR breadth and depth analyses. Comparable non-spike TCR breadth was observed between vaccine and placebo recipients, consistent with only spike being contained in the vaccine. After vaccination, spike-specific CD8+ and CD4+ T cell responses were reported to show substantial breadth. Higher spike-specific TCR breadth was observed in Ad26.COV2.S recipients than in placebo recipients (P = 0.0014).

Per the publication, the treatment or condition label means: around 19 received Ad26.COV2.S at low or high dose, single or two shots; several received placebo; per-sample allocation not given. For vaccine and placebo recipients, repertoires were sequenced using samples collected on day 63 after the first injection. In Cohort 1b, some 25 adults aged 18-55 years were enrolled at a single site in Boston, USA, between 29 July and 7 August 2020. As a vaccine, Ad26.COV2.S was a replication-incompetent adenovirus type 26 vector that expressed a prefusion-stabilized SARS-CoV-2 spike protein derived from the original Wuhan strain. From the germline V gene (reference sequence), CDR1 is SEHNR and CDR2 is FQNEAQ. V and J lose 5 bases and 1 base, and a span of 17 bases separates them. CDR3 length: 16 amino acids, cysteine to phenylalanine. Solely the CDR3 DNA is kept, with 48 bases framed from the first base.

The immunoSEQ Assay was the method used to sequence TCRbeta CDR3 regions. After extraction, genomic DNA underwent amplification by bias-controlled multiplex PCR, followed by high-throughput sequencing. In the source study's methods: To quantify the absolute abundance of every unique TCRbeta CDR3 region, sequences were collapsed and filtered. Usable DNA was measured by amplifying reference genes present in all nucleated cells, and TCRbeta template counts were normalized to that usable DNA to estimate T cell fraction. Repertoire TCRs were annotated as SARS-CoV-2-specific when V gene, CDR3 amino acid sequence and J gene were exactly matched to a known reactive TCR set. The reference SARS-CoV-2 TCR set was obtained from MIRA and was filtered for enrichment in COVID-19-positive ImmuneCODE repertoires, whereby public or cross-reactive TCRs were removed. Based on the MIRA antigens, annotated TCRs were further analysed at the level of specific ORF or position within ORF. Breadth was defined as the number of annotated unique rearrangements divided by the total number of unique productive rearrangements, and depth was defined as the summed frequency of the annotated unique rearrangements. Group comparisons of TCR breadth used two-sided Wilcoxon rank-sum tests. TCRdb obtained this table from immuneACCESS and retained in-frame rearrangements with V and J assigned. These tables miss some clones; where compared with another copy, unresolved V genes account for less than half of the shortfall, and the remainder is unexplained. V and J calls plus clone size are reproduced from that table; the DNA served to infer D and trimming. The sample data list around 370,000 clones, and approximately 85% of these were observed just once. The ten largest clones represent less than 4% of the sample.

With regard to this clone: What antigen it recognizes has not been identified. One base away there is no much larger clone; base qualities are not given.

The chain joins TRBV7-9 to TRBJ2-5; the D match is possibly TRBD1 or TRBD2, with 7 bases aligned in each. The material was peripheral blood, obtained in a trial of Ad26.COV2.S vaccine versus placebo. The origin of this receptor is a person aged 18-60 years who received the Ad26.COV2.S COVID-19 vaccine or a placebo. The sequenced DNA is TGTGCCAGCAGCCCCAGGGGGGGCCGGATCCAAGAGACCCAGTACTTC. Protein translation: CASSPRGGRIQETQYF.